This T cell receptor beta chain was recorded in a study of blood T cell repertoires in COVID-19. This CDR3 spans 14 amino acids. With 3 bases removed from V and 2 bases from J, the gap between germline ends came to 10 bases. The V gene's germline CDR1 is SGHAT and CDR2 FQNNGV. Profiling relied on immunoSEQ multiplex PCR, and the TCRdb table lists in-frame clones only, not all of them. The top ten clones hold over 1.5% of a sample with 200,000 to 300,000 clones, about four fifths of them seen once. The sequencing input was peripheral blood. The chain uses TRBV11-2 and TRBJ1-1; D ambiguous. The sequence came from a middle-aged woman who had recovered from COVID-19. CDR3 in amino acids: CASSFPFRNTEAFF. The CDR3 region has the DNA TGTGCCAGCAGCTTTCCGTTTAGAAACACTGAAGCTTTCTTT.